Below, one TCR beta chain is given with its context. Its specificity is not known. The sample originates from a study of cytomegalovirus exposure and HLA in healthy donors. General study findings and limits: TCR beta V- and J-gene trimming was later associated with a missense DCLRE1C variant.

The CDR3 length is 14 residues. CDR1 MGHDK and CDR2 SYGVNS come from the germline V gene. J gave up 5 bases and V 5 bases, and 7 bases lay outside the gene matches. The PCR made use of 60 Vbeta and 13 Jbeta primers. Libraries were prepared by immunoSEQ multiplex PCR; TCRdb keeps only in-frame clonotypes and omits some of them. In all, the sample yields tens of thousands of clones. The sample taken for sequencing was PBMCs. This TCR came from a woman aged 30 to 39 in good health and CMV-seropositive. The chain employs TRBV25-1 and TRBJ1-2; 8 bases map to TRBD1. CDR3 coding DNA: TGTGCCAGCAGTACCCTCACAGGGGGGTATGGCTACACCTTC. Translation: CASSTLTGGYGYTF.